This entry lists 24 T cell receptor beta chains sequenced from one sample in a study of T cell repertoires in ileal Crohn's disease. Generated by immunoSEQ multiplex PCR, the TCRdb table keeps only in-frame clones and is missing some. The data show 8,000 to 8,500 clones, roughly 96% seen once. Sequences were obtained from ileal tissue. These receptors all come from an adult with Crohn's disease.

The chain recombines TRBV2 with TRBJ1-4; 7 nucleotides agree with TRBD1. The J segment lost 5 bases and the V segment lost 4 bases, leaving 4 bases of the junction unmatched. Per the germline V gene, CDR1 is SNHLY and CDR2 is FYNNEI. This CDR3 is 14 amino acids long. CDR3 loop: CASSVDRQNEKLFF. CDR3 nucleotide sequence: TGTGCCAGCAGTGTGGACAGGCAAAATGAAAAACTGTTTTTT.

The chain carries TRBV30 and TRBJ2-1; 8 positions match TRBD2. The V and J ends lost 2 bases and 7 bases, in that order; junction bases with no gene match: 7. CDR1 GTSNPN and CDR2 SVGIG come from the germline V gene (reference sequence). The CDR3 runs to 14 residues. The CDR3, as DNA: TGTGCCTGGAGTCGGGGGGGGCTAATTAATGAGCAGTTCTTC. Translation gives CAWSRGGLINEQFF.

V is TRBV11-3 and J is TRBJ2-2, with D perhaps matching TRBD2 (6 bases). Trimming took off 6 bases at V and 8 bases at J, with 19 bases between the two ends. The CDR3 spans 15 residues. The germline gives CDR1 SGHNT, CDR2 YENEEA. The CDR3 region is CASSHTEGPGGELFF. CDR3 nucleotide sequence: TGTGCCAGCAGTCACACGGAGGGACCTGGGGGGGAGCTGTTTTTT.

J is TRBJ2-2 and V is TRBV13; 10 nucleotides agree with TRBD1. This CDR3 region has 16 residues. Per the germline V gene, CDR1 is PRHDT and CDR2 is FYEKMQ (reference sequence). V gave up 1 base and J gave up 4 bases; unmatched junction bases: 3. The CDR3: CASSLAGTGVTGELFF. The CDR3 region has the DNA TGTGCCAGCAGCTTAGCCGGGACAGGGGTCACCGGGGAGCTGTTTTTT.

The V call is TRBV13, the J call TRBJ2-3; possible D gene TRBD1, 5 bases. Per the germline V gene, CDR1 is PRHDT and CDR2 is FYEKMQ (reference sequence). V was cut by 6 bases and J by 0 bases, with 19 bases left in between. The CDR3 contains 17 residues. In DNA, the CDR3 is TGTGCCAGCAGGGAAAGGGGCTCACCAATGAGCACAGATACGCAGTATTTT. Protein: CASRERGSPMSTDTQYF.

The chain employs TRBV11-2 and TRBJ2-7; TRBD2 is a possible D gene (6 bases). In germline, CDR1 is SGHAT, CDR2 FQNNGV. This CDR3 is built from 15 residues. The V end was cut by 6 bases, the J end by 2 bases, with 17 bases between. The CDR3 DNA reads as TGTGCCAGCAGTTCCCCGAGACTAGGGACCTACGAGCAGTACGTC. Protein: CASSSPRLGTYEQYV.

J is TRBJ1-1 and V is TRBV4-3, with unresolved D. CDR1 and CDR2 from the germline V gene are LGHNA and YSLEER. The V gene lost 4 bases and the J gene lost 4 bases, with 16 bases spanning the gap. This CDR3 contains 15 residues. The CDR3: CASSPQTHSGTEAFF. As DNA, the CDR3 is TGCGCCAGCAGCCCTCAGACCCACTCGGGCACTGAAGCTTTCTTT.

The chain is built from TRBV5-1 and TRBJ2-5; a possible D gene is TRBD1 (6 bases). The CDR3 loop spans 14 amino acids. The V end was cut by 4 bases, the J end by 5 bases, with 15 bases between. Germline V gives CDR1 SGHRS, CDR2 YFSETQ. The CDR3 spells CASSTQGLGETQYF. The CDR3 DNA reads TGCGCCAGCAGCACACAGGGATTGGGTGAGACCCAGTACTTC.

CDR3: CASSPGSQYVKETQYF. The CDR3 DNA follows: TGTGCCAGCAGCCCAGGGTCCCAGTACGTGAAAGAGACCCAGTACTTC. The chain carries TRBV7-9 and TRBJ2-5; D possibly corresponds to TRBD1 (5 bases). Trimming removed 5 bases from V and 3 bases from J, with 19 bases in between. Germline V gives CDR1 SEHNR, CDR2 FQNEAQ (reference sequence). This CDR3 contains 16 residues. The full variable domain, with the rest looked up from reference TRBV7-9 and TRBJ2-5, is DTGVSQNPRHKITKRGQNVTFRCDPISEHNRLYWYRQTLGQGPEFLTYFQNEAQLEKSRLLSDRFSAERPKGSFSTLEIQRTEQGDSAMYLCASSPGSQYVKETQYFGPGTRLLVL.

This clone turned up a few times. The chain employs TRBV7-2 and TRBJ2-3, with D tentatively TRBD1 (8 bases). V lost 5 bases and J lost 4, with 13 bases in between. Germline loops: CDR1 SGHTA, CDR2 FQGNSA. The CDR3 runs to 14 residues. CDR3 amino acids: CASSTTGGADTQYF. DNA for the CDR3: TGTGCCAGCAGCACCACAGGGGGGGCAGATACGCAGTATTTT.

The rearrangement links TRBV5-4 to TRBJ2-1; 13 nucleotides agree with TRBD2. This CDR3 region has 14 residues. V lost 0 bases, J lost 13 bases, and 4 bases stayed unmatched. CDR1 is SGHNT and CDR2 is YYREEE in the germline V gene (reference sequence). The CDR3 DNA reads TGTGCCAGCAGCTTGGGGACTAGCGGGGGAAGACAGTTCTTC. Protein: CASSLGTSGGRQFF.

The chain carries TRBV28 and TRBJ2-7; D not certain. The V end lost 5 bases, the J end lost 4 bases, and 21 bases lay between the germline ends. The CDR3 loop spans 16 amino acids. Germline V gene data show CDR1 as MDHEN and CDR2 as SYDVKM. CDR3 nucleotides: TGTGCCAGCAGTCGTAACACCCAGACATGGATTTACGAGCAGTACGTC. Encoded protein: CASSRNTQTWIYEQYV.

This clone was observed a single time. The chain joins TRBV5-6 to TRBJ2-1; 7 bases fit TRBD2. Germline CDR1 and CDR2: SGHDT and YYEEEE. The ends lost 4 bases at V and 2 bases at J; junction bases unmatched: 9. This CDR3 is 16 amino acids long. CDR3 sequence: CASSPPWGGAYNEQFF. Written as DNA, the CDR3 is TGTGCCAGCAGCCCGCCGTGGGGGGGGGCCTACAATGAGCAGTTCTTC.

This chain joins TRBV19 and TRBJ2-2, with D possibly being TRBD1 (5 bases). From germline, CDR1 is LNHDA and CDR2 SQIVND (reference sequence). The CDR3 length is 15 residues. The germline V and J ends were trimmed by 6 bases and 1 base, with 12 bases remaining between them. The CDR3 DNA is TGTGCCAGTAGCCCACGACAGAGGAACACCGGGGAGCTGTTTTTT. Amino acid sequence: CASSPRQRNTGELFF. The whole variable domain, remainder taken from reference TRBV19 and TRBJ2-2, is DGGITQSPKYLFRKEGQNVTLSCEQNLNHDAMYWYRQDPGQGLRLIYYSQIVNDFQKGDIAEGYSVSREKKESFPLTVTSAQKNPTAFYLCASSPRQRNTGELFFGEGSRLTVL.

The V and J genes are TRBV19 and TRBJ2-3; maybe TRBD1 (5 bases). The germline CDR1 and CDR2 sequences are LNHDA and SQIVND (reference sequence). The length of the CDR3 is 15 residues. The V gene lost 2 bases and the J gene lost 0 bases, with 9 bases spanning the gap. DNA of the CDR3: TGTGCCAGTAGTATAATAGGGGTCAGCACAGATACGCAGTATTTT. Its protein product is CASSIIGVSTDTQYF.

The chain carries TRBV28 and TRBJ1-6; possible D gene TRBD1, 5 bases. Germline CDR1 and CDR2: MDHEN and SYDVKM. V lost 5 bases and J lost 1, with 15 bases in between. The CDR3 is 17 residues long. The CDR3 region is CASSPWAGTSYNSPLHF. CDR3 nucleotides: TGTGCCAGCAGTCCGTGGGCCGGGACTTCCTATAATTCACCCCTCCACTTT.

V gene TRBV7-9 combines with J gene TRBJ2-5, with TRBD1 matching 7 bases. The CDR3 runs to 15 residues. Germline V gives CDR1 SEHNR, CDR2 FQNEAQ (reference sequence). With V trimmed by 5 bases and J by 2 bases, 8 bases remained unmatched. CDR3 nucleotide sequence: TGTGCCAGCAGCCTGAGAGGGACAGATCAAGAGACCCAGTACTTC. This translates into CASSLRGTDQETQYF.

The V gene is TRBV5-4, the J gene TRBJ1-2, with D possibly matching TRBD1 (6 bases). The V end lost 1 base, the J end lost 5 bases, and 21 bases lay between the germline ends. Per germline, CDR1 SGHNT and CDR2 YYREEE (reference sequence). This CDR3 region has 17 residues. In DNA form, the CDR3 reads TGTGCCAGCAGCTTGCCGTTAAAAGGGGACATTCGGTATGGCTACACCTTC. Its protein product is CASSLPLKGDIRYGYTF.

The chain is built from TRBV5-6 and TRBJ1-5; D uncertain. Germline-derived CDR1 and CDR2 are SGHDT and YYEEEE. This CDR3 is built from 13 residues. Trimming left V 1 base short and J 5 bases short, with 7 bases between. The CDR3: CASSLQLDQPQHF. CDR3 nucleotides: TGTGCCAGCAGCTTGCAACTGGATCAGCCCCAGCATTTT.

The chain carries TRBV27 and TRBJ2-1; 7 bases align to TRBD2. Trimming removed 5 bases from V and 0 bases from J; junction bases left unmatched: 7. The length of the CDR3 is 16 residues. Germline CDR1 and CDR2: MNHEY and SMNVEV (reference sequence). The chain's CDR3 is CASSPLAMGSYNEQFF. The DNA for the CDR3 is TGTGCCAGCAGTCCACTAGCGATGGGCTCCTACAATGAGCAGTTCTTC.

The chain links TRBV7-2 to TRBJ1-6; 10 bases agree with TRBD1. The CDR3 is 14 amino acids. Trimming at V came to 4 bases and at J to 11 bases, leaving 5 bases not matched to a gene. Germline CDR1 and CDR2: SGHTA and FQGNSA. This CDR3 reads CASSSGQGTPPLHF. The CDR3 DNA follows: TGTGCCAGCAGCTCGGGACAGGGGACCCCACCCCTCCACTTT. The full variable domain, in which reference TRBV7-2 and TRBJ1-6 provide the parts outside the CDR3, is GAGVSQSPSNKVTEKGKDVELRCDPISGHTALYWYRQSLGQGLEFLIYFQGNSAPDKSGLPSDRFSAERTGGSVSTLTIQRTQQEDSAVYLCASSSGQGTPPLHFGNGTRLTVT.

The gene calls are TRBV15 and TRBJ2-1; the match to TRBD2 covers 7 bases. Losses at the gene ends were 0 bases for V and 1 base for J; bases not matched to a gene: 3. This CDR3 has 16 amino acids. CDR1 and CDR2 from the germline V gene are LNHNV and YYDKDF (reference sequence). CDR3 sequence (DNA): TGTGCCACCAGCAGAGATCAGGGAGGGTCCTACAATGAGCAGTTCTTC. Translating it yields CATSRDQGGSYNEQFF.

The chain carries TRBV5-1 and TRBJ2-7, with 9 bases identical to TRBD1. With 2 bases clipped from V and 1 base from J, the junction kept 4 bases outside the gene matches. The CDR3 extends over 15 amino acids. In germline, CDR1 is SGHRS, CDR2 YFSETQ. CDR3 in amino acids: CASSLGGTGSYEQYF. The CDR3 nucleotides are TGCGCCAGCAGCTTAGGCGGGACAGGGTCCTACGAGCAGTACTTC.

V is TRBV5-1 and J is TRBJ2-7; a weak D match, TRBD1 (6 bases). V was pared by 4 bases and J by 7 bases, with 18 bases between. From germline, CDR1 is SGHRS and CDR2 YFSETQ. The CDR3 runs to 14 residues. This CDR3 reads CASSKRTVSDEQYF. The CDR3 nucleotides are TGCGCCAGCAGCAAGCGGACAGTGTCGGATGAGCAGTACTTC. Filled out from reference TRBV5-1 and TRBJ2-7, the complete variable domain reads KAGVTQTPRYLIKTRGQQVTLSCSPISGHRSVSWYQQTPGQGLQFLFEYFSETQRNKGNFPGRFSGRQFSNSRSEMNVSTLELGDSALYLCASSKRTVSDEQYFGPGTRLTVT.